This TCR beta chain was captured by sequencing in a study of control samples from healthy donors and cancer patients. V dropped 4 bases and J dropped 1 base, with 11 bases sitting between them. Germline CDR1 reads MNHEY; CDR2 reads SMNVEV (reference sequence). The CDR3 consists of 15 residues. Profiled with immunoSEQ multiplex PCR; TCRdb holds only in-frame clones, not every one. The data show 110,000 or so clones, around 80% seen once. The sequencing sample was made of blood. The V gene is TRBV27, the J gene TRBJ2-1, with D perhaps matching TRBD1 (6 bases). This sequence originates from a young man in good health. The CDR3 bases are TGTGCCAGCAGTTCCGCAGGGGCATCCTACAATGAGCAGTTCTTC. It specifies CASSSAGASYNEQFF.